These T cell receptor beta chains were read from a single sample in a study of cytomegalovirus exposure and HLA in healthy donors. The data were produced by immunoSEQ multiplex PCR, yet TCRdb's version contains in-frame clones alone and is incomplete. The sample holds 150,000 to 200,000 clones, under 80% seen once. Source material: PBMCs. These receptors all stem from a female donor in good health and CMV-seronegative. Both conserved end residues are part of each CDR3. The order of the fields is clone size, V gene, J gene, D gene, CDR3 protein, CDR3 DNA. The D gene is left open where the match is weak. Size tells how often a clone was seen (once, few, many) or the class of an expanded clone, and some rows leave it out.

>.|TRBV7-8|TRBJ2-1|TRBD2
CASSTRTSGVYNEQFF
TGTGCCAGCAGCACCCGGACTAGCGGGGTTTACAATGAGCAGTTCTTC
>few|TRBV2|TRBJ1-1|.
CASRAGITEAFF
TGTGCCAGCCGAGCAGGGATCACTGAAGCTTTCTTT
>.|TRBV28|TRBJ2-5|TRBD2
CASSTRRTSGGAMAETQYF
TGTGCCAGCAGTACTAGACGGACTAGCGGGGGGGCAATGGCGGAGACCCAGTACTTC
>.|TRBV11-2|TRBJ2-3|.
CASSSPGAPDTQYF
TGTGCCAGCAGCTCTCCAGGGGCGCCGGATACGCAGTATTTT
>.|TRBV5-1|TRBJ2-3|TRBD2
CASSSSGTSGDLLSTDTQYF
TGCGCCAGCAGCTCCTCCGGGACTAGCGGGGATCTCCTCTCTACAGATACGCAGTATTTT
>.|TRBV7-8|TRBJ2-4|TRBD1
CASSPDRGPGIQYF
TGTGCCAGCAGCCCCGACAGGGGGCCGGGCATTCAGTACTTC
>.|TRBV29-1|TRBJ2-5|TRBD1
CSVEVPPGQGFIKETQYF
TGCAGCGTTGAAGTACCCCCCGGACAGGGTTTCATTAAAGAGACCCAGTACTTC
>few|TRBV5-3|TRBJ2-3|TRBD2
CARSLGGGVTDTQYF
TGTGCCAGAAGCTTGGGCGGGGGGGTTACAGATACGCAGTATTTT
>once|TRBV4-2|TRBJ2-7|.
CASSQVKAGVGEQYF
TGTGCCAGCAGCCAAGTAAAGGCAGGGGTTGGCGAGCAGTACTTC
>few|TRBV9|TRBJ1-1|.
CASSVEGLNTEAFF
TGTGCCAGCAGCGTAGAGGGGTTGAACACTGAAGCTTTCTTT
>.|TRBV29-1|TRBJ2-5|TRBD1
CSVDPGTGGETQYF
TGCAGCGTTGACCCCGGGACAGGGGGGGAGACCCAGTACTTC
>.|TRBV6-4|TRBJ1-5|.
CASSPQKGQLGENQPQHF
TGTGCCAGCAGCCCTCAAAAAGGACAGCTAGGCGAAAATCAGCCCCAGCATTTT
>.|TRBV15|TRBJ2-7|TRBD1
CATSRGSQGQAKPYEQYF
TGTGCCACCAGCAGAGGTTCCCAGGGACAGGCCAAGCCCTACGAGCAGTACTTC
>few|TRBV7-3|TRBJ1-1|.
CASSPVGGMLNTEAFF
TGTGCCAGCAGCCCCGTCGGAGGCATGTTGAACACTGAAGCTTTCTTT
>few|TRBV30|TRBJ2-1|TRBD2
CAYQKASGTYNEQFF
TGTGCCTACCAAAAGGCTAGCGGGACCTACAATGAGCAGTTCTTC
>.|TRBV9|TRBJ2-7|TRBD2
CASSVAPSTSGSAPSSYEQYF
TGTGCCAGCAGCGTAGCCCCCTCGACTAGCGGGAGCGCACCCAGCTCCTACGAGCAGTACTTC
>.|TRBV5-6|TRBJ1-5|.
CASSTYSNQPQHF
TGTGCCAGCAGCACCTATAGCAATCAGCCCCAGCATTTT
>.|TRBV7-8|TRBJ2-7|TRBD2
CASSLRTSGAYEQYF
TGTGCCAGCAGCCTCAGGACTAGCGGGGCCTACGAGCAGTACTTC
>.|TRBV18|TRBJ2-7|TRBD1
CASSFPGQGNREQYF
TGTGCCAGCTCATTTCCGGGACAGGGGAACCGCGAGCAGTACTTC
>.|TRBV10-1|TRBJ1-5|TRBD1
CASSEKNRGVVNQPQHF
TGCGCCAGCAGTGAGAAAAACAGGGGGGTTGTTAATCAGCCCCAGCATTTT
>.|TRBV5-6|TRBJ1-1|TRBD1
CASSPTGGGGRAFF
TGTGCCAGCAGCCCCACAGGGGGCGGAGGGAGAGCTTTCTTT
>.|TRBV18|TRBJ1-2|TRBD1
CASSPSGGGYGYTF
TGTGCCAGCTCACCATCAGGGGGAGGCTATGGCTACACCTTC
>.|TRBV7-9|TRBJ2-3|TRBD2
CASSLFASGGAGTDTQYF
TGTGCCAGCAGCTTATTTGCGAGCGGGGGGGCAGGGACAGATACGCAGTATTTT
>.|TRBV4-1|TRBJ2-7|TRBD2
CASSFRGRGGAHEQYF
TGCGCCAGCAGCTTTCGCGGGCGGGGGGGGGCCCACGAGCAGTACTTC
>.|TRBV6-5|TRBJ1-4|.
CASSYTGYEKLFF
TGTGCCAGCAGTTACACGGGTTACGAAAAACTGTTTTTT
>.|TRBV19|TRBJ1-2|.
CASTPGEGGYTF
TGTGCCAGTACCCCAGGGGAGGGCGGCTACACCTTC
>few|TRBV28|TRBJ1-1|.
CASTSDRRAFF
TGTGCCAGTACGTCCGACAGGAGAGCTTTCTTT
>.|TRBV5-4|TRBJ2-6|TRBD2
CASSSPPAGLASGANVLTF
TGTGCCAGCAGCTCCCCCCCCGCGGGACTAGCGTCTGGGGCCAACGTCCTGACTTTC
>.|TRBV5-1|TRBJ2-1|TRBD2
CASSSLTSGNNEQFF
TGCGCCAGCAGCTCCCTGACTAGCGGGAACAATGAGCAGTTCTTC
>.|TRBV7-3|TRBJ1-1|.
CASSLGTNTEAFF
TGTGCCAGCAGCTTAGGGACAAACACTGAAGCTTTCTTT
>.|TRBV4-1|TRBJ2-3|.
CASSQGESDTQYF
TGCGCCAGCAGCCAAGGAGAGTCAGATACGCAGTATTTT
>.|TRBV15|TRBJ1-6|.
CATSRIRQLQNSPLHF
TGTGCCACCAGCAGAATTCGACAGCTCCAAAATTCACCCCTCCACTTT
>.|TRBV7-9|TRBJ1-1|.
CASSRGRDTEAFF
TGTGCCAGCAGCCGTGGCCGGGACACTGAAGCTTTCTTT
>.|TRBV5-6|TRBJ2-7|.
CASSSTRVGEQYF
TGTGCCAGCAGCTCGACTAGGGTGGGCGAGCAGTACTTC
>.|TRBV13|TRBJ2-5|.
CASSPNQETQYF
TGTGCCAGCAGCCCTAACCAAGAGACCCAGTACTTC